This TCR beta chain comes out of a study of blood T cells in healthy people across ages. Germline V gives CDR1 SQVTM, CDR2 ANQGSEA. This CDR3 is built from 15 residues. V lost 3 bases, J lost 0 bases, and 14 bases lay in between. A J-beta primer mix and a sample-barcoded 5' primer were used in a second PCR of about 7 to 12 cycles. TCRdb recomputed calls from the 5' RACE reads with MiXCR, one row per CDR3 protein. The data hold 660,000 or so distinct CDR3 sequences, with under 65% observed a single time. Aged about 6 to 100, donors were systemically healthy Caucasians from Russia. Sequencing was performed on blood. This sequence originates from a man aged 55 to 70 in good health. The chain is built from TRBV29-1 and TRBJ1-2; the D is unclear. CDR3 residues: CSVEVPRGANYGYTF. CDR3 in DNA: TGCAGCGTTGAGGTCCCTCGGGGAGCTAACTATGGCTACACCTTC.